The source of this TCR beta chain is a study of T cell changes during pregnancy in multiple sclerosis. CDR1 is MDHEN, CDR2 SYDVKM, per germline. V shed 8 bases and J 3 bases; nucleotides not matched to a gene: 20. The CDR3 runs 18 residues. Data came from immunoSEQ multiplex PCR; TCRdb stores just in-frame clones and leaves some out. The table has tens of thousands of clones, less than 90% seen once; the top ten hold about 7.7%. This specimen was CD8+ T cells from peripheral blood mononuclear cells, taken after pregnancy. This clonotype originated in a female donor with multiple sclerosis, enrolled in a pregnancy study. The chain has TRBV28 and TRBJ2-7, with 9 positions matching TRBD1. CDR3 sequence reads: CASSPGTGLIQRHYEQYF. The DNA for the CDR3 is TGTGCCAGCTCCCCCGGGACAGGGCTAATTCAGCGACACTACGAGCAGTACTTC. The full variable domain, in which reference TRBV28 and TRBJ2-7 provide the parts outside the CDR3, is DVKVTQSSRYLVKRTGEKVFLECVQDMDHENMFWYRQDPGLGLRLIYFSYDVKMKEKGDIPEGYSVSREKKERFSLILESASTNQTSMYLCASSPGTGLIQRHYEQYFGPGTRLTVT.